The 9 T cell receptor beta chains listed next were all sequenced from one sample in a study of blood T cells in healthy people across ages. Using a J-beta primer mix together with a sample-barcoded 5' primer, a second PCR was run for roughly 7 to 11 cycles. MiXCR was run by TCRdb on the 5' RACE reads, yielding one entry per CDR3 protein. This sample has 350,000 to 450,000 distinct CDR3 sequences, with roughly half found just once. Sequenced material: blood. These receptors were collected from a man aged 55 to 70 in good health.

The genes are TRBV12-3 or TRBV12-4 and TRBJ2-7; TRBD2 matches 10 bases. Trimming removed 0 bases from V and 6 bases from J; junction bases left unmatched: 5. CDR3 size: 15 residues. The CDR3 region has the DNA TGTGCCAGCAGTTTAGCAGCGGGAGGGCCGGGCGAGCAGTACTTC. This sequence encodes CASSLAAGGPGEQYF.

V gene TRBV5-1 combines with J gene TRBJ1-2, with TRBD1 identical over 8 bases. CDR3 size: 16 residues. V gave up 5 bases and J gave up 1 base; unmatched junction bases: 10. Germline lookup yields CDR1 SGHRS and CDR2 YFSETQ. In DNA form, the CDR3 reads TGCGCCAGCAGTATCGACTCAGGGGGCATTAACTATGGCTACACCTTC. Protein sequence: CASSIDSGGINYGYTF.

The V and J genes are TRBV21-1 and TRBJ2-7. TRBV21-1 is tagged as a pseudogene. This CDR3 is 14 amino acids long. CDR3 sequence (DNA): TGTGCCAGCAGCAAAAGTTGGCAGTACTACGAGCAGTACTTC. It codes for CASSKSWQYYEQYF.

The rearrangement links TRBV18 to TRBJ2-2, with TRBD2 as a possible D gene (5 bases). This CDR3 comprises 16 residues. The V end lost 3 bases, the J end lost 4 bases, and 15 bases lay between the germline ends. In germline, CDR1 is KGHSH, CDR2 LQKENI. The CDR3 loop is CASSPLRVEGTGELFF. For the CDR3, the DNA is TGTGCCAGCTCACCTCTCCGGGTAGAGGGCACCGGGGAGCTGTTTTTT.

This sequence joins TRBV29-1 and TRBJ2-1; a weak D match, TRBD1 (7 bases). Per germline, CDR1 SQVTM and CDR2 ANQGSEA. V lost 5 bases and J 8 bases, leaving 10 bases between the germline ends. The CDR3 has 11 residues. The CDR3 region has the DNA TGCAGCGTTCGCAGGGGGGATGAGCAGTTCTTC. Residues: CSVRRGDEQFF.

The chain links TRBV28 to TRBJ1-5, with TRBD1 identical over 7 bases. In germline, CDR1 is MDHEN, CDR2 SYDVKM. The CDR3 has 14 amino acids. The J segment lost 4 bases and the V segment lost 8 bases, leaving 8 bases of the junction unmatched. The CDR3 nucleotides are TGTGCCAGCTACGACAGGGTTAAAAATCAGCCCCAGCATTTT. Protein: CASYDRVKNQPQHF.

The J gene is TRBJ1-1, the V gene TRBV7-3; D is unclear. This CDR3 comprises 13 residues. Germline V CDR1 and CDR2: SGHTA, FQGTGA. The ends were cut back, 3 bases at V and 6 bases at J, with 11 bases in the middle. This chain's CDR3 is CASSLRGSAEAFF. For the CDR3, the DNA is TGTGCCAGCAGCTTGAGAGGGAGTGCTGAAGCTTTCTTT.

The rearrangement joins TRBV12-3 or TRBV12-4 to TRBJ2-1; 9 positions match TRBD2. Germline trimming cut 6 bases from V and 8 bases from J; bases unmatched to any gene: 14. CDR3 length equals 16 residues. The CDR3 sequence is CASRTDLGLALYEQFF. The DNA of the CDR3 is TGTGCCAGCAGGACCGACCTTGGACTAGCGTTGTATGAGCAGTTCTTC.

The sample holds a few counts of this clonotype. The rearrangement uses TRBV3-1 and TRBJ2-7; TRBD2 might be the D (5 bases). V shed 2 bases and J shed 7 bases, with 15 bases lying between them. Germline assignment: CDR1 LGHDT and CDR2 YNNKEL (reference sequence). This CDR3 has 14 amino acids. The CDR3 loop is CASSQRTRSEEQYF. CDR3 bases: TGTGCCAGCAGCCAAAGGACTCGCTCGGAGGAGCAGTACTTC.